These 29 T cell receptor beta chains originate from one sample sequenced in a study of T-cell memory formation after mild COVID-19. Using its own MiXCR run on the 5' RACE reads, TCRdb lists one record per CDR3 protein. Among roughly 450,000 distinct CDR3 sequences listed, 15% to 20% were seen once. Specimen: PBMCs or a T cell subset sorted from them (not recorded which). The source of these receptors is an adult woman who had mild COVID-19 (a few samples of this study predate the infection). Cell type and time point are not known.

The V and J genes are TRBV7-8 and TRBJ2-5, with 7 bases fitting TRBD1. Germline CDR1 and CDR2: SGHVS and FQNEAQ. The CDR3 runs 14 residues. The V gene end was trimmed by 4 bases and the J gene end by 4 bases; junction bases not matched to a gene: 6. The CDR3 DNA reads TGTGCCAGCAGCTCATGGACAGGAATAGAGACCCAGTACTTC. As protein: CASSSWTGIETQYF.

The chain combines TRBV4-1 with TRBJ1-2; 7 bases are a match to TRBD1. Germline assignment: CDR1 MGHRA and CDR2 YSYEKL. The junction had 13 bases not matched to a gene; V was cut back by 4 bases and J by 5 bases. CDR3 length equals 16 residues. As DNA, the CDR3 is TGCGCCAGCAGCCTACGTCCGACAGGGTTTGAGTATGGCTACACCTTC. Translating gives CASSLRPTGFEYGYTF.

This chain joins TRBV3-1 and TRBJ2-7, with a weak D call TRBD1 (6 bases). Trimming took 3 bases from V and 10 from J, leaving 16 bases between them. The CDR3 covers 13 residues. Germline loops: CDR1 LGHDT, CDR2 YNNKEL (reference sequence). DNA of the CDR3: TGTGCCAGCAGCCACCCACAGGGACGACAACAGTACTTC. Its translation: CASSHPQGRQQYF.

The chain uses TRBV5-4 and TRBJ2-1; no firm D call. This CDR3 has 11 residues. The ends were cut back, 4 bases at V and 9 bases at J, with 8 bases in the middle. The germline V gene has CDR1 SGHNT and CDR2 YYREEE (reference sequence). Here the CDR3 reads CASSNTGEQFF. CDR3 nucleotide sequence: TGTGCCAGCAGCAATACGGGTGAGCAGTTCTTC.

This clonotype was observed a handful of times. CDR3 in amino acids: CSARDLSRQGNNSPLHF. DNA of the CDR3: TGCAGTGCTAGAGATCTCTCGAGACAGGGTAATAATTCACCCCTCCACTTT. The V and J genes are TRBV20-1 and TRBJ1-6; TRBD1 matches at 7 bases. The ends lost 0 bases at V and 5 bases at J; junction bases unmatched: 10. Looked up from germline, CDR1 is DFQATT and CDR2 is SNEGSKA (reference sequence). This CDR3 contains 17 residues.

This clonotype was found a few times. The gene calls are TRBV28 and TRBJ1-5; D possibly corresponds to TRBD1 (6 bases). Germline CDR1 and CDR2: MDHEN and SYDVKM. Trimming shortened V by 3 bases and J by 10 bases, and 19 bases separated the two germline ends. The CDR3 runs to 15 residues. The CDR3 here is CASSFWLDSSGPQHF. The CDR3 region has the DNA TGTGCCAGCAGTTTCTGGTTGGACAGTTCTGGACCCCAGCATTTT. The whole variable domain, filled in from reference TRBV28 and TRBJ1-5, reads DVKVTQSSRYLVKRTGEKVFLECVQDMDHENMFWYRQDPGLGLRLIYFSYDVKMKEKGDIPEGYSVSREKKERFSLILESASTNQTSMYLCASSFWLDSSGPQHFGDGTRLSIL.

This chain links TRBV29-1 with TRBJ2-7, with 11 bases lining up with TRBD1. The junction had 7 bases not matched to a gene; V was cut back by 6 bases and J by 6 bases. CDR3 length equals 13 residues. Germline CDR1 and CDR2: SQVTM and ANQGSEA. The CDR3 nucleotides are TGCAGCGTACCCGGGACAGGGGGTAGCGAGCAGTACTTC. This encodes CSVPGTGGSEQYF.

The V gene is TRBV6-2 or TRBV6-3, the J gene TRBJ2-7, with D perhaps TRBD2 (6 bases). Trimming removed 7 bases from V and 0 bases from J, with 16 bases in between. Per germline, CDR1 MNHEY and CDR2 SVGEGT. The CDR3 contains 15 residues. The CDR3 loop reads CASTLRPGLSYEQYF. CDR3 bases: TGTGCCAGCACCCTTAGGCCGGGACTCTCCTACGAGCAGTACTTC.

This clonotype was recorded many times. The CDR3 protein is CASSLDRGLYNEQFF. In DNA form, the CDR3 reads TGTGCCAGCAGCTTAGACAGGGGGCTATACAATGAGCAGTTCTTC. The chain carries TRBV7-8 and TRBJ2-1; 9 bases fit TRBD1. Germline CDR1 reads SGHVS; CDR2 reads FQNEAQ. The trim removed 1 base at V and 4 bases at J, leaving 2 bases unmatched. There are 15 residues in the CDR3.

This sequence joins TRBV18 and TRBJ2-6; tentative D call: TRBD1 (5 bases). CDR1 is KGHSH and CDR2 is LQKENI in the germline V gene. V dropped 0 bases and J dropped 4 bases, with 10 bases sitting between them. CDR3 length equals 16 residues. CDR3 bases: TGTGCCAGCTCACCACCGGTAGGGGTCGGGGCCAACGTCCTGACTTTC. It is translated as CASSPPVGVGANVLTF.

In DNA, the CDR3 is TGTGCCAGCAGCCAGGGAGGGTCGCCTGGAAACACCATATATTTT. Translating it yields CASSQGGSPGNTIYF. This chain joins TRBV4-2 and TRBJ1-3, with no clear D. V was shortened by 3 bases and J by 2 bases, with 11 bases between the two germline ends. This CDR3 comprises 15 residues. Per the germline V gene, CDR1 is LGHNA and CDR2 is YNFKEQ.

The chain carries TRBV13 and TRBJ2-6, with D perhaps matching TRBD2 (5 bases). Trimming took off 0 bases at V and 0 bases at J, with 9 bases between the two ends. CDR1 and CDR2 from the germline V gene are PRHDT and FYEKMQ (reference sequence). There are 17 residues in the CDR3. The CDR3 loop is CASSLGGLASGANVLTF. In DNA form, the CDR3 reads TGTGCCAGCAGCTTAGGCGGACTGGCCTCTGGGGCCAACGTCCTGACTTTC.

The CDR3 DNA is TGCAGTTCCCCCGGGGGGGCAGGGTGGTGGGCTTTCTTT. As protein: CSSPGGAGWWAFF. The rearrangement uses TRBV20-1 and TRBJ1-1, with D possibly being TRBD1 (6 bases). CDR3 size: 13 residues. Germline V lookup: CDR1 DFQATT, CDR2 SNEGSKA (reference sequence). V lost 8 bases, J lost 11 bases, and 24 bases lay in between.

CDR3: CAWITGSQDTGELFF. In DNA form, the CDR3 reads TGTGCCTGGATTACCGGGAGTCAGGACACCGGGGAGCTGTTTTTT. This chain connects TRBV30 to TRBJ2-2, with D possibly matching TRBD2 (6 bases). CDR3 length: 15 amino acids. CDR1 GTSNPN and CDR2 SVGIG come from the germline V gene (reference sequence). Trimming cost V 4 bases and J 3 bases, with 15 bases left between them.

This clonotype was detected ten times or more. The rearrangement uses TRBV7-6 and TRBJ2-5; either TRBD1 or TRBD2 may supply D (7 bases each). The CDR3 length is 15 residues. V lost 1 base to trimming and J lost 6 bases, with 15 bases between them. CDR1 and CDR2 (germline): SGHVS, FNYEAQ. This CDR3 is CASSLEAGDRQTQYF. In DNA form, the CDR3 reads TGTGCCAGCAGCTTAGAGGCGGGGGACAGACAGACCCAGTACTTC.

The chain employs TRBV11-3 and TRBJ2-7, with D perhaps matching TRBD1 (7 bases). V was clipped by 3 bases and J by 5 bases, with 17 bases between them. Germline V gene lookup returns CDR1 SGHNT and CDR2 YENEEA. CDR3 length: 15 residues. CDR3 DNA sequence: TGTGCCAGCAGCTTCGGCGGGACAGATGTCCACGAGCAGTACTTC. The encoded protein is CASSFGGTDVHEQYF. Looking up the rest from reference TRBV11-3 and TRBJ2-7 gives the full variable domain: EAGVVQSPRYKIIEKKQPVAFWCNPISGHNTLYWYLQNLGQGPELLIRYENEEAVDDSQLPKDRFSAERLKGVDSTLKIQPAELGDSAVYLCASSFGGTDVHEQYFGPGTRLTVT.

This clonotype was seen only a few times. In DNA form, the CDR3 reads TGTGCCAGCAGCAGCTCTTCGAACACCGGGGAGCTGTTTTTT. Its protein product is CASSSSSNTGELFF. The genes are TRBV7-2 and TRBJ2-2; D not resolved. V was pared by 5 bases and J by 0 bases, with 7 bases between. This CDR3 is built from 14 residues. CDR1 is SGHTA, CDR2 FQGNSA, per germline.

The sample holds a few counts of this clonotype. This chain joins TRBV5-1 and TRBJ1-1; 7 positions agree with TRBD1. Germline V gene data show CDR1 as SGHRS and CDR2 as YFSETQ. The CDR3 is made up of 15 amino acids. The junction had 11 bases not matched to a gene; V was cut back by 4 bases and J by 5 bases. The CDR3 loop reads CASSLTGLERTEAFF. DNA for the CDR3: TGCGCCAGCAGCCTGACAGGGTTGGAGAGGACTGAAGCTTTCTTT.

This clonotype occurred a few times. The V call is TRBV7-8, the J call TRBJ1-2; D is ambiguous. The germline CDR1 and CDR2 sequences are SGHVS and FQNEAQ. V lost 0 bases and J lost 4, with 15 bases in between. The CDR3 runs 16 residues. CDR3: CASSLADKRRTYGYTF. The DNA for the CDR3 is TGTGCCAGCAGCTTAGCCGACAAAAGGAGAACCTATGGCTACACCTTC.

The V call is TRBV6-4, the J call TRBJ2-2, with unresolved D. Germline CDR1 is MRHNA and CDR2 is SNTAGT. The CDR3 covers 13 residues. Between the trimmed V and J ends, which lost 6 bases and 3 bases, there was a span of 8 bases. The chain's CDR3 is CASRATYTGELFF. The CDR3 nucleotides are TGTGCCAGCAGAGCGACGTACACCGGGGAGCTGTTTTTT.

Ten or more counts support this clonotype. This chain uses TRBV19 with TRBJ1-5, with TRBD1 matching over 7 bases. After removal of 0 bases from V and 2 bases from J, the junction contained 10 bases not matched to a gene. CDR3 size: 18 residues. Germline V gene lookup returns CDR1 LNHDA and CDR2 SQIVND (reference sequence). CDR3 sequence: CASSIDDRARLGNQPQHF. The CDR3 DNA reads as TGTGCCAGTAGTATAGACGACAGGGCCCGGTTGGGCAATCAGCCCCAGCATTTT. Full variable domain (missing parts from reference TRBV19 and TRBJ1-5): DGGITQSPKYLFRKEGQNVTLSCEQNLNHDAMYWYRQDPGQGLRLIYYSQIVNDFQKGDIAEGYSVSREKKESFPLTVTSAQKNPTAFYLCASSIDDRARLGNQPQHFGDGTRLSIL.

This clonotype has only a few counts. The chain uses TRBV3-1 and TRBJ2-5, with a possible D match to TRBD2 (6 bases). The germline V gene encodes CDR1 LGHDT and CDR2 YNNKEL (reference sequence). The V and J ends lost 0 bases and 5 bases respectively, with 13 bases between them. The CDR3 is 15 amino acids. For the CDR3, the DNA is TGTGCCAGCAGCCAAGATTGGCTAGGAGGGGAGACCCAGTACTTC. Its translation is CASSQDWLGGETQYF.

V and J are TRBV4-3 and TRBJ2-7; 9 bases map to TRBD1. This CDR3 has 15 residues. The V segment lost 1 base and the J segment 4 bases; nucleotides outside the gene matches: 5. The germline V gene has CDR1 LGHNA and CDR2 YSLEER. The CDR3 loop reads CASSQAGQGYYEQYF. Written as DNA, the CDR3 is TGCGCCAGCAGCCAAGCGGGACAGGGCTATTACGAGCAGTACTTC.

This clonotype came up a few times. The V and J genes are TRBV12-3 or TRBV12-4 and TRBJ2-6; D unresolved. This CDR3 region has 19 residues. The V end lost 6 bases, the J end lost 0 bases, and 21 bases lay between the germline ends. For the CDR3, the DNA is TGTGCCAGCAGAATAAGGCTGCAAACCGTGTACTCTGGGGCCAACGTCCTGACTTTC. Amino acid sequence: CASRIRLQTVYSGANVLTF.

This chain connects TRBV7-9 to TRBJ2-7; the D is unclear. Per the germline V gene, CDR1 is SEHNR and CDR2 is FQNEAQ (reference sequence). The CDR3 spans 13 residues. Trimming removed 5 bases from V and 6 bases from J, with 14 bases in between. The CDR3 nucleotides read TGTGCCAGCAGCATAAAGGACCAGACCGAGCAGTACTTC. It codes for CASSIKDQTEQYF.

This clonotype occurred a few times. The V call is TRBV4-2, the J call TRBJ1-6, with 8 bases fitting TRBD1. The CDR3 totals 14 residues. From germline, CDR1 is LGHNA and CDR2 YNFKEQ. V shed 3 bases, J shed 10 bases, and the junction held 5 bases outside the gene matches. The CDR3 coding sequence is TGTGCCAGCAGCCAGTTCGACAGGGGCTCACCCCTCCACTTT. It yields the protein CASSQFDRGSPLHF.

The chain uses TRBV5-1 and TRBJ2-3; 15 bases align to TRBD2. With V trimmed by 0 bases and J by 0 bases, 17 bases remained unmatched. Germline CDR1 reads SGHRS; CDR2 reads YFSETQ. The length of the CDR3 is 23 residues. The CDR3 DNA is TGCGCCAGCAGCTTGGCCGTACGATGGACTAGCGGGGGGGCCGAGCGGAGCACAGATACGCAGTATTTT. This sequence encodes CASSLAVRWTSGGAERSTDTQYF.

This chain connects TRBV4-3 to TRBJ2-5; maybe TRBD2 (5 bases). The germline V gene encodes CDR1 LGHNA and CDR2 YSLEER. Trimming shortened V by 1 base and J by 1 base, and 13 bases separated the two germline ends. This CDR3 spans 16 amino acids. CDR3: CASSQGRGIGQETQYF. Written as DNA, the CDR3 is TGCGCCAGCAGCCAAGGCCGAGGGATCGGCCAAGAGACCCAGTACTTC.

The table lists this clonotype with many counts. The rearrangement joins TRBV20-1 to TRBJ2-1; 9 bases line up with TRBD2. With V trimmed by 5 bases and J by 2 bases, 1 base remained unmatched. Germline CDR1 is DFQATT and CDR2 is SNEGSKA (reference sequence). The CDR3 covers 13 residues. The CDR3 DNA sequence: TGCAGTGCTCCTAGCGGGGCCTACAATGAGCAGTTCTTC. As protein: CSAPSGAYNEQFF.